This T cell receptor (beta chain) was sequenced for a study of molecular identifiers for immune sequencing clone quantification (dated by TCRdb to the late 2010s). Some background on the complete study: For a replicate experiment, RNA from around 20,000 or 100,000 naive CD8 T cells was divided into five aliquots, and four of the five aliquots were sequenced. The study was a methods study using CD8 T cells to benchmark molecular-identifier clustering-based TCR repertoire sequencing (MIDCIRS) and TCR RNA copy counting.

V is cut back by 2 bases and J by 9 bases, with 14 bases in the junction unmatched. Including the terminal cysteine and phenylalanine, the CDR3 comprises 17 residues. Only the CDR3 part of the read is kept: 51 bases, read in frame from the first base. The germline V gene sets CDR1 to SGHRS and CDR2 to YFSETQ. With respect to this clonotype: What this receptor recognizes is not known. No base quality information exists; no much larger clone differs at one position.

Libraries of naive CD8 T cells were generated from roughly 21,000 to 960,000 sorted cells, with 10%, 30% or 50% of the purified RNA used. On a BD FACSAria II, naive CD8 T cells were FACS-sorted as CD8+CD4-CCR7+CD45RA+ and collected into RLT Plus buffer. Detection sensitivity was tested by spiking Jurkat RNA equal to ten or so TCR copies' worth into samples containing about 17,000-1,000,000 naive CD8 T cells. CD8 T cells were enriched using RosetteSep CD8+ T Cell Enrichment Cocktail and Ficoll-Paque, and the enriched cells then underwent ACK red cell lysis. Preparation of the library involved PCR. Sequencer: Illumina HiSeq 4000. Bulk TCR libraries were generated as previously described, with the TCR primers listed in Table S5 used. Total RNA was purified with the Qiagen AllPrep DNA/RNA kit. Reads from multiple sequencing runs of the same library were pooled before analysis. From the authors' description of their analysis: Only reads with exact TCR constant sequence were kept, trimmed to 150 nt, and grouped by their 12-nt molecular barcodes. Reads inside each barcode group were sub-clustered using a 15% Levenshtein threshold, and a quality-weighted consensus sequence was constructed for each RNA molecule. Non-functional sequences were removed, as were lower-count sequences one edit away from another. Based on a fit of two negative binomial distributions, barcode sub-clusters having less than 20% of the maximum read count were discarded. TCRdb reanalyzed the raw reads on its own, using fastp at Q25 for trimming and MiXCR for clone calling, and kept in-frame beta chains. When rows share a CDR3 protein, they turn into one entry using the most common DNA and genes. Here the V and J calls rest on TCRdb's processing, not on the authors' analysis. The sample has about half a million distinct CDR3 sequences on record, 20% to 25% of them singletons. The top ten clones comprise around 0.86% of the sample.

The full study reports these points: Spiked-in Jurkat TCR RNA equivalent to a single cell was reported to be detectable even among approximately 1.1 million naive CD8 T cells. Modeling gave about 3 recovered TCR RNA copies per cell versus approximately 10 by digital PCR, implying approximately 30% capture efficiency. Highly expanded clone sizes could be underestimated because identical TCR molecules may share a barcode. When barcode sub-clustering was omitted, TCR diversity was inflated by chimeric consensus sequences, with chimeras reaching as high as 47%. The naive libraries included spiked-in Jurkat TCR RNA (about ten copies' worth), and this RNA is not part of the donor repertoire. In CMV-specific effector cells, clones with more than 20 RNA copies contained over 99% of molecules, whereas in naive cells such clones contained under 1% of molecules.

Source material: naive CD8+ T cells from blood, with Jurkat cell RNA spiked in. In light of the paper, this sample's cell subset or site label describes: FACS-sorted CD8+CD4-CCR7+CD45RA+ naive T cells. Recombination linked TRBV5-1 to TRBJ2-1; the junction holds 10 bases that match TRBD2. This TCR was sampled from a human donor in good health. Some libraries in this study had Jurkat cell RNA spiked in. The CDR3: CASSFGEREGPAGEQFF. The DNA reads as follows: TGCGCCAGCAGCTTTGGGGAGCGGGAGGGCCCGGCGGGTGAGCAGTTCTTC.